This T cell receptor (beta chain) was sequenced during a study of blood T cell repertoires in COVID-19. Study overall: COVID-19 samples, acute and convalescent, were from the United States, Italy and Spain.

In the source study's methods: Amplifying reference gene primers gave estimates of nucleated cell counts. Clones were sequenced by immunoSEQ multiplex PCR, and TCRdb holds only the in-frame ones, with some missing. V, J and clone size were drawn from that table, and D and trimming were deduced from the DNA. Altogether 180,000 or so clones are present, roughly 76% being singletons, with the ten largest covering roughly 8.7%. This CDR3 has 12 amino acids. Germline V gives CDR1 SGHNT, CDR2 YENEEA. V shed 5 bases and J 4 bases; nucleotides not matched to a gene: 2. V usage is TRBV11-3 and J usage is TRBJ2-7; 7 bases line up with TRBD1. The sequencing sample was made of peripheral blood. This sequence was found in a woman aged 50 to 60 with active or convalescent COVID-19. CDR3 amino acids: CASSAGGYEQYF. The CDR3 coding sequence is TGTGCCAGCAGCGCAGGGGGATACGAGCAGTACTTC.